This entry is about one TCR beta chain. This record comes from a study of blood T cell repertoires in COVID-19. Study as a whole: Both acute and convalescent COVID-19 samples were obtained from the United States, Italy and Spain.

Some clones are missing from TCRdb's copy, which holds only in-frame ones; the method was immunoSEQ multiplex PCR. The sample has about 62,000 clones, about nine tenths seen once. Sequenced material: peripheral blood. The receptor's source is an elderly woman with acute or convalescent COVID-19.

Written as DNA, the CDR3 is TGTGCCAGCAGACTGAACAGGGATGAGACCCAGTACTTC. This sequence encodes CASRLNRDETQYF. The chain links TRBV5-4 to TRBJ2-5, with TRBD1 as a possible D gene (6 bases). Germline V CDR1 and CDR2: SGHNT, YYREEE (reference sequence). CDR3 length: 13 residues. V was cut by 5 bases and J by 5 bases, with 13 bases left in between.